This entry lists 2 T cell receptor beta chains sequenced from one sample in a study of blood T cell repertoires in COVID-19. Repertoires were generated with immunoSEQ multiplex PCR, while TCRdb's copy carries only in-frame clones and drops some. Seen here are a few hundred thousand clones, 84% observed once, and the top ten hold about 3%. Sequencing input: PBMCs or T cells enriched from blood (not recorded which). These receptors originate from a man in his forties or fifties who had recovered from COVID-19.

CDR3 DNA sequence: TGTGCCTGGAGTGTCCGGGATTCACCCCTCCACTTT. It specifies CAWSVRDSPLHF. The chain employs TRBV30 and TRBJ1-6, with unresolved D. Germline CDR1 reads GTSNPN; CDR2 reads SVGIG (reference sequence). The CDR3 is made up of 12 amino acids. Trimming took 0 bases from V and 8 from J, leaving 5 bases between them.

In DNA form, the CDR3 reads TGTGCCAGCAGCTTGGCCCTCCAGCTAGGATATGGCTACACCTTC. Amino acid sequence: CASSLALQLGYGYTF. The rearrangement joins TRBV7-2 to TRBJ1-2; D is ambiguous. Germline V gene data show CDR1 as SGHTA and CDR2 as FQGNSA. This CDR3 contains 15 residues. The V end was cut by 3 bases, the J end by 5 bases, with 16 bases between.